Presented here are 25 T cell receptor beta chains from one specimen sequenced in a study of blood T cell repertoires in COVID-19. The repertoire was sequenced with immunoSEQ multiplex PCR; TCRdb's copy has only in-frame clones and lacks some. This table has about 130,000 clones, roughly 84% appearing once. Sample: peripheral blood. The receptors were gathered from a woman between 25 and 40 years old who had recovered from COVID-19.

The rearrangement joins TRBV19 to TRBJ1-1; D remains ambiguous. Trimming removed 6 bases from V and 1 base from J, with 6 bases in between. This CDR3 contains 12 residues. The germline CDR1 and CDR2 sequences are LNHDA and SQIVND (reference sequence). The DNA for the CDR3 is TGTGCCAGTAGGAACAAGAACACTGAAGCTTTCTTT. This encodes CASRNKNTEAFF.

This sequence joins TRBV6-5 and TRBJ1-2, with D perhaps matching TRBD1 (6 bases). Germline CDR1 is MNHEY and CDR2 is SVGAGI. This CDR3 comprises 15 residues. Trimming took off 4 bases at V and 0 bases at J, with 12 bases between the two ends. The CDR3 region is CASSLKQGANYGYTF. In nucleotides, the CDR3 is TGTGCCAGCAGTTTAAAACAGGGAGCTAACTATGGCTACACCTTC.

The rearrangement links TRBV5-1 to TRBJ2-7; TRBD1 might be the D (5 bases). The V gene's germline CDR1 is SGHRS and CDR2 YFSETQ. CDR3 size: 14 residues. The V gene lost 0 bases and the J gene lost 3 bases, with 10 bases spanning the gap. CDR3 nucleotides: TGCGCCAGCAGCTTGGGGGGCAGCTACTACGAGCAGTACTTC. Amino acids: CASSLGGSYYEQYF. The variable domain in full, completed from reference TRBV5-1 and TRBJ2-7, reads KAGVTQTPRYLIKTRGQQVTLSCSPISGHRSVSWYQQTPGQGLQFLFEYFSETQRNKGNFPGRFSGRQFSNSRSEMNVSTLELGDSALYLCASSLGGSYYEQYFGPGTRLTVT.

The chain employs TRBV7-9 and TRBJ2-2; a weak D match, TRBD2 (6 bases). CDR3 size: 16 residues. Germline values: CDR1 SEHNR, CDR2 FQNEAQ (reference sequence). With 5 bases removed from V and 0 bases from J, the gap between germline ends came to 13 bases. CDR3 amino acids: CASSHDTSTNTGELFF. In DNA form, the CDR3 reads TGTGCCAGCAGCCATGACACTAGCACGAACACCGGGGAGCTGTTTTTT.

The chain joins TRBV28 to TRBJ1-6; 8 bases line up with TRBD1. Germline V gene sequence: CDR1 MDHEN, CDR2 SYDVKM. The CDR3 is made up of 15 amino acids. Germline trimming cut 5 bases from V and 7 bases from J; bases unmatched to any gene: 7. The CDR3 DNA follows: TGTGCCAGCAGTGGGAAACAGGGGGGGAATTCACCCCTCCACTTT. Amino acids: CASSGKQGGNSPLHF.

V gene TRBV7-8 combines with J gene TRBJ2-7; TRBD2 matches 12 bases. The J segment lost 4 bases and the V segment lost 5 bases, leaving 6 bases of the junction unmatched. CDR3 length equals 15 residues. Germline V gene sequence: CDR1 SGHVS, CDR2 FQNEAQ. CDR3 in amino acids: CASSHAGTSGYEQYF. The DNA of the CDR3 is TGTGCCAGCAGCCATGCCGGGACTAGCGGGTACGAGCAGTACTTC.

V usage is TRBV3-1 (or the pseudogene TRBV3-2) and J usage is TRBJ1-1; possibly TRBD1 for D (5 bases). This CDR3 spans 12 amino acids. Germline CDR1 is LGHDT and CDR2 is YNNKEL (reference sequence). V shed 0 bases and J shed 11 bases, with 10 bases lying between them. The CDR3 nucleotides read TGTGCCAGCAGCCAAGAGGGGCTCCGGGCTTTCTTT. Its protein is CASSQEGLRAFF.

J is TRBJ1-5 and V is TRBV25-1; D is undetermined. Trimming pared 2 bases from V and 2 bases from J, leaving 10 bases between. The CDR3 has 15 amino acids. Per germline, CDR1 MGHDK and CDR2 SYGVNS. The CDR3 sequence: CASSELEGGNQPQHF. For the CDR3, the DNA is TGTGCCAGCAGTGAACTGGAGGGTGGCAATCAGCCCCAGCATTTT.

This sequence joins TRBV7-9 and TRBJ2-1; 8 nucleotides agree with TRBD1. V lost 5 bases, J lost 8 bases, and 8 bases stayed unmatched. The CDR3 runs 14 residues. Germline V gene lookup returns CDR1 SEHNR and CDR2 FQNEAQ (reference sequence). The CDR3 region has the DNA TGTGCCAGCAGCCCCACGACAGGGGTGGATGAGCAGTTCTTC. Its translation: CASSPTTGVDEQFF. Complete variable domain (other parts from reference TRBV7-9 and TRBJ2-1): DTGVSQNPRHKITKRGQNVTFRCDPISEHNRLYWYRQTLGQGPEFLTYFQNEAQLEKSRLLSDRFSAERPKGSFSTLEIQRTEQGDSAMYLCASSPTTGVDEQFFGPGTRLTVL.

The chain recombines TRBV6-6 with TRBJ2-5; 11 nucleotides match TRBD2. V lost 5 bases to trimming and J lost 5 bases; unmatched junction nucleotides: 13. CDR1 and CDR2 from the germline V gene are MNHNY and SVGAGI (reference sequence). This CDR3 has 17 residues. CDR3 in amino acids: CASSPTHLAGGMETQYF. CDR3 DNA: TGTGCCAGCAGTCCTACTCATCTAGCGGGGGGTATGGAGACCCAGTACTTC.

Of note for this clone: The junction does not match germline at one end; this may be a read error. This rearrangement joins TRBV6-6 to TRBJ1-1; D gene unclear. The CDR3 length is 13 residues. Germline-derived CDR1 and CDR2 are MNHNY and SVGAGI (reference sequence). Here the CDR3 reads CASSPVSGTGAFF. The CDR3 DNA reads TGTGCCAGCAGCCCCGTGTCAGGAACTGGAGCTTTCTTT.

V usage is TRBV5-1 and J usage is TRBJ2-1; TRBD1 matches 9 bases. This CDR3 contains 16 residues. The ends lost 0 bases at V and 4 bases at J; junction bases unmatched: 5. The germline V gene encodes CDR1 SGHRS and CDR2 YFSETQ. The CDR3 spells CASSLVWTGVYNEQFF. The CDR3 nucleotides read TGCGCCAGCAGCTTGGTGTGGACAGGGGTTTACAATGAGCAGTTCTTC. The full variable domain, in which reference TRBV5-1 and TRBJ2-1 provide the parts outside the CDR3, is KAGVTQTPRYLIKTRGQQVTLSCSPISGHRSVSWYQQTPGQGLQFLFEYFSETQRNKGNFPGRFSGRQFSNSRSEMNVSTLELGDSALYLCASSLVWTGVYNEQFFGPGTRLTVL.

The chain combines TRBV6-5 with TRBJ1-2; 7 bases agree with TRBD1. The CDR3 has 13 residues. With V trimmed by 6 bases and J by 3 bases, 4 bases remained unmatched. Germline loops: CDR1 MNHEY, CDR2 SVGAGI. The CDR3 sequence: CASSPTGDYGYTF. The CDR3 bases are TGTGCCAGCAGCCCCACAGGGGACTATGGCTACACCTTC.

The CDR3 DNA is TGTGCCAGCAGTGGACAGGGGTTAGCCGGGGAGCTGTTTTTT. Its protein is CASSGQGLAGELFF. The chain carries TRBV2 and TRBJ2-2, with 8 bases fitting TRBD1. The length of the CDR3 is 14 residues. The V gene's germline CDR1 is SNHLY and CDR2 FYNNEI. V lost 4 bases to trimming and J lost 6 bases; unmatched junction nucleotides: 4.

The rearrangement uses TRBV30 and TRBJ2-1, with 9 positions matching TRBD2. The CDR3 has 14 amino acids. The germline gives CDR1 GTSNPN, CDR2 SVGIG (reference sequence). The V and J ends lost 7 bases and 12 bases, in that order; junction bases with no gene match: 16. Written as DNA, the CDR3 is TGTGCCTCGAGGGGAAGACTAGCGGACGTAGGGCAGTTCTTC. Encoded protein: CASRGRLADVGQFF.

The chain uses TRBV25-1 and TRBJ2-6, with D possibly being TRBD1 (6 bases). Trimming removed 2 bases from V and 0 bases from J, with 8 bases in between. CDR3 length: 16 residues. Germline V gives CDR1 MGHDK, CDR2 SYGVNS. The CDR3, as DNA: TGTGCCAGCAGTGAAAGGGGGAGCTCTGGGGCCAACGTCCTGACTTTC. It encodes CASSERGSSGANVLTF.

The V gene is TRBV27, the J gene TRBJ2-2, with D uncertain. V lost 3 bases, J lost 2 bases, and 13 bases lay in between. CDR1 is MNHEY, CDR2 SMNVEV, per germline (reference sequence). The CDR3 sequence is 16 residues long. CDR3 DNA sequence: TGTGCCAGCAGTTTCCGTTCCCGAACAAACACCGGGGAGCTGTTTTTT. It yields the protein CASSFRSRTNTGELFF.

The chain has TRBV18 and TRBJ2-7; TRBD1 is a possible D gene (5 bases). The CDR3 loop spans 15 amino acids. Germline V gene lookup returns CDR1 KGHSH and CDR2 LQKENI. Trimming took 3 bases from V and 0 from J, leaving 12 bases between them. CDR3 nucleotides: TGTGCCAGCTCACCCCAGCCCCAGGGCTCCTACGAGCAGTACTTC. Its protein is CASSPQPQGSYEQYF. The full variable domain, rest sourced from reference TRBV18 and TRBJ2-7, is NAGVMQNPRHLVRRRGQEARLRCSPMKGHSHVYWYRQLPEEGLKFMVYLQKENIIDESGMPKERFSAEFPKEGPSILRIQQVVRGDSAAYFCASSPQPQGSYEQYFGPGTRLTVT.

The J gene is TRBJ1-6, the V gene TRBV27; D perhaps matches TRBD1 (6 bases). CDR3 length equals 18 residues. Germline CDR1 MNHEY, CDR2 SMNVEV (reference sequence). The V end was cut by 6 bases, the J end by 9 bases, with 27 bases between. CDR3 protein: CASRGIAEQGSFRSPLHF. CDR3 in DNA: TGTGCCAGCAGAGGTATAGCCGAACAGGGCTCATTCCGTTCACCCCTCCACTTT.

V and J are TRBV5-4 and TRBJ2-2; 7 nucleotides agree with TRBD2. The length of the CDR3 is 14 residues. V lost 2 bases to trimming and J lost 7 bases; unmatched junction nucleotides: 5. Germline CDR1 reads SGHNT; CDR2 reads YYREEE (reference sequence). The CDR3 loop reads CASSFWGGGGELFF. CDR3 in DNA: TGTGCCAGCAGCTTTTGGGGGGGTGGCGGGGAGCTGTTTTTT.

The chain is built from TRBV11-3 and TRBJ2-2; a weak D match, TRBD2 (6 bases). Trimming pared 5 bases from V and 7 bases from J, leaving 17 bases between. Germline CDR1 and CDR2: SGHNT and YENEEA. This CDR3 contains 15 residues. CDR3 loop: CASSLSAGAYGELFF. The CDR3 DNA reads as TGTGCCAGCAGCCTATCAGCGGGCGCGTACGGGGAGCTGTTTTTT.

The genes are TRBV28 and TRBJ2-2; 9 nucleotides align to TRBD1. This CDR3 spans 16 amino acids. V lost 2 bases, J lost 2 bases, and 3 bases stayed unmatched. Germline V gene lookup returns CDR1 MDHEN and CDR2 SYDVKM. The CDR3, as DNA: TGTGCCAGCAGTTTAGGACAGGGGCCAAACACCGGGGAGCTGTTTTTT. This translates into CASSLGQGPNTGELFF.

This clone was counted once. The J gene is TRBJ1-2, the V gene TRBV9; D unresolved. The CDR3 has 13 amino acids. Germline V CDR1 and CDR2: SGDLS, YYNGEE. V lost 3 bases, J lost 6 bases, and 12 bases lay in between. In nucleotides, the CDR3 is TGTGCCAGCAGCGACAGTATCGGTAATGGCTACACCTTC. Protein sequence: CASSDSIGNGYTF.

Remarks on this clone: The junction and the germline gene differ at one end; a read error may be behind it. This sequence joins TRBV12-3 or TRBV12-4 and TRBJ1-2, with D maybe TRBD1 (6 bases). CDR3 length: 9 residues. This chain's CDR3 is CASSLGGPF. In nucleotides, the CDR3 is TGTGCCAGCAGTTTAGGGGGGCCCTTC.

The chain joins TRBV4-2 to TRBJ2-2; 8 bases match TRBD1. Germline V CDR1 and CDR2: LGHNA, YNFKEQ. J gave up 5 bases and V 4 bases, and 15 bases lay outside the gene matches. The CDR3 is 18 amino acids. The DNA of the CDR3 is TGTGCCAGCAGCCCAGTCGGCCAGCGACAGGGGAAGACCGGGGAGCTGTTTTTT. This translates into CASSPVGQRQGKTGELFF.